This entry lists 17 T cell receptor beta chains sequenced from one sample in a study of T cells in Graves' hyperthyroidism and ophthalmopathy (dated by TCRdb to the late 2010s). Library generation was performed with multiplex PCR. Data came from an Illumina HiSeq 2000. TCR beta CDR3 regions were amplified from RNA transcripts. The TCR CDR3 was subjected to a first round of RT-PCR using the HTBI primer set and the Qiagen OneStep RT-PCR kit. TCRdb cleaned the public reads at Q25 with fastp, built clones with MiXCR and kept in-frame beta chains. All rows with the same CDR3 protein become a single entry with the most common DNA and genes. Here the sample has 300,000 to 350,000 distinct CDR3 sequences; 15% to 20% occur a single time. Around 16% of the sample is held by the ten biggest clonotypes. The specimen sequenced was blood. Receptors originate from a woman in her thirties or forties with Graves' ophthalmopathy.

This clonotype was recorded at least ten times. The CDR3 region is CASSQDRGYTEAFF. The CDR3 bases are TGCGCCAGCAGCCAAGATCGAGGGTACACTGAAGCTTTCTTT. V gene TRBV4-3 combines with J gene TRBJ1-1; D not resolved. The CDR3 sequence is 14 residues long. Germline CDR1 reads LGHNA; CDR2 reads YSLEER. Trimming left V 0 bases short and J 3 bases short, with 8 bases between.

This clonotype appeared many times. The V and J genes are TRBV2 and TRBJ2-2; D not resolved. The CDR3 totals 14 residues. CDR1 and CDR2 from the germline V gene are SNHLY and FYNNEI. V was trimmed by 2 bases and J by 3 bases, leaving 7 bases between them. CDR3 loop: CASSERPYTGELFF. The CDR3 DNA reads TGTGCCAGCAGTGAACGGCCGTACACCGGGGAGCTGTTTTTT.

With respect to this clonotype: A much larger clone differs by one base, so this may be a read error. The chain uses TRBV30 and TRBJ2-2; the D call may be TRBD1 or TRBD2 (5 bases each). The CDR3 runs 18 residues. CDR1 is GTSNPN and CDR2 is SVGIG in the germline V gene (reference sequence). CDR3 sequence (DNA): TGTGCCTGGAGTGGAAACGGGGCTGGAGTCGCGAACACTGGGGAGCTGTTTTTT. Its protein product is CAWSGNGAGVANTGELFF.

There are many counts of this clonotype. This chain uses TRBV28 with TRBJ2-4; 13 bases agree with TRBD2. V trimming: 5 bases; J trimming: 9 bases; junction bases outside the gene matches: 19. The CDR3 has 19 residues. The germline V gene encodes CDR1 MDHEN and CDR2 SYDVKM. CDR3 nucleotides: TGTGCCAGCAGTAACTCCCAAACCGGACTAGCGGGAGTAGTTGGCATTCAGTACTTC. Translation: CASSNSQTGLAGVVGIQYF.

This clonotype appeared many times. The CDR3 reads CASSQGGLALGYEQYF. CDR3 coding DNA: TGTGCCAGCAGCCAAGGGGGACTAGCGCTCGGCTACGAGCAGTACTTC. V gene TRBV3-1 combines with J gene TRBJ2-7; 10 bases map to TRBD2. Looked up from germline, CDR1 is LGHDT and CDR2 is YNNKEL (reference sequence). V was clipped by 1 base and J by 3 bases; unmatched bases: 6. The CDR3 sequence is 16 residues long.

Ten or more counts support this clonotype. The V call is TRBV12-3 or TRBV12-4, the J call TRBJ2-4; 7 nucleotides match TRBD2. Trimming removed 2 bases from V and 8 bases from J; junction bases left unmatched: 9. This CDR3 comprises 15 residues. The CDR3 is CASSLYGTRGDIQYF. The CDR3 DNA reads TGTGCCAGCAGTTTATACGGCACACGGGGGGACATTCAGTACTTC.

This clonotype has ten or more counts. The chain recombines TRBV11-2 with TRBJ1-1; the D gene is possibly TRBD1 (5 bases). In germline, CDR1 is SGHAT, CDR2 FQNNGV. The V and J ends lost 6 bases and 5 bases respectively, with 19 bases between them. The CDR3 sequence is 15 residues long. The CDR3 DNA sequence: TGTGCCAGCAGATATACGACAGTGCTTGGAACTGAAGCTTTCTTT. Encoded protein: CASRYTTVLGTEAFF.

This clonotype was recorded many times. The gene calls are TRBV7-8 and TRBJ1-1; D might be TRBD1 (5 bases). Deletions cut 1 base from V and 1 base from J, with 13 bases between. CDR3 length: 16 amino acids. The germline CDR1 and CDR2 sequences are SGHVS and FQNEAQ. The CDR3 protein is CASSLEWGRQNTEAFF. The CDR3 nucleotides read TGTGCCAGCAGCTTAGAATGGGGCAGGCAGAACACTGAAGCTTTCTTT.

The CDR3 loop is CASSRDRLGELFF. DNA of the CDR3: TGTGCCAGCAGCCGGGACCGTCTGGGGGAGCTGTTTTTT. The rearrangement joins TRBV7-2 to TRBJ2-2, with D possibly being TRBD1 or TRBD2 (5 bases each). This CDR3 is 13 amino acids long. The germline V gene encodes CDR1 SGHTA and CDR2 FQGNSA. Trimming left V 5 bases short and J 8 bases short, with 12 bases between.

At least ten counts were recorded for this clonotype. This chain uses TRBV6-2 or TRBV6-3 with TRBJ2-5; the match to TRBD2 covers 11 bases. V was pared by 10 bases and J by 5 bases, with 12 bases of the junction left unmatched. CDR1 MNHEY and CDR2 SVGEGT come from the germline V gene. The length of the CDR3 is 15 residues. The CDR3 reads CATRRRLAGYETQYF. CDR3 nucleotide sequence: TGTGCCACCAGACGTCGACTAGCGGGATATGAGACCCAGTACTTC.

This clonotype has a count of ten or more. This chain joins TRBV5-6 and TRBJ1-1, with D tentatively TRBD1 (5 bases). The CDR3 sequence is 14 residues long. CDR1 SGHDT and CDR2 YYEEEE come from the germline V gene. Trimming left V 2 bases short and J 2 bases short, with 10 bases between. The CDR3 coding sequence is TGTGCCAGCAGCTTCCCGACAGAAAACACTGAAGCTTTCTTT. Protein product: CASSFPTENTEAFF.

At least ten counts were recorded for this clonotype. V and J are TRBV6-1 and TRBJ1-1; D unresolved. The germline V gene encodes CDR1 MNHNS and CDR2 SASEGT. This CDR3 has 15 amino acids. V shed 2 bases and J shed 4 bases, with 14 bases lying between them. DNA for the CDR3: TGTGCCAGCAGTGAATGGGATTGGGAGCGCACTGAAGCTTTCTTT. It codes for CASSEWDWERTEAFF.

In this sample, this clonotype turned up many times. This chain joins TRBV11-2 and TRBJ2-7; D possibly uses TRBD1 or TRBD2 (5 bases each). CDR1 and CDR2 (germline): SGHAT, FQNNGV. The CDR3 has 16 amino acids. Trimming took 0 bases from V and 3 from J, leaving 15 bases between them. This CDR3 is CASSLDVAPRGYEQYF. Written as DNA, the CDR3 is TGTGCCAGCAGCTTAGATGTAGCGCCTAGGGGCTACGAGCAGTACTTC.

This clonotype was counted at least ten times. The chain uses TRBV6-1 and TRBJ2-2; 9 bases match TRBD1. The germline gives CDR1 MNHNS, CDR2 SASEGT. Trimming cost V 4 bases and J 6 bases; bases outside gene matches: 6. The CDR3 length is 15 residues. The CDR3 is CASSGTGVKAGELFF. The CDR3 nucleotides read TGTGCCAGCAGTGGGACAGGGGTTAAGGCCGGGGAGCTGTTTTTT.

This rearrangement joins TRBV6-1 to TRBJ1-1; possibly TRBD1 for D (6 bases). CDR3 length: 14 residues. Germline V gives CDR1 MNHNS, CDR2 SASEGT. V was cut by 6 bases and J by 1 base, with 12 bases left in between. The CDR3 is CASSPTGQNTEAFF. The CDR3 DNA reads TGTGCCAGCAGCCCGACAGGACAGAACACTGAAGCTTTCTTT.

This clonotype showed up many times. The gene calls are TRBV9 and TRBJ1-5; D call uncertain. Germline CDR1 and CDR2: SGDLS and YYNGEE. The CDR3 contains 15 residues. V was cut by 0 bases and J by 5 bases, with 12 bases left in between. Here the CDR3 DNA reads TGTGCCAGCAGCGTAGGTTCAGGCGACTATCAGCCCCAGCATTTT. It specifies CASSVGSGDYQPQHF.

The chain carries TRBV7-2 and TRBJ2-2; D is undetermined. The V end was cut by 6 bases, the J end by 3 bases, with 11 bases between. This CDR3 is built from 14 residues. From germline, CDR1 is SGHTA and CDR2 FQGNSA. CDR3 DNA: TGTGCCAGCAGAATCACGTGGGACACCGGGGAGCTGTTTTTT. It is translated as CASRITWDTGELFF.